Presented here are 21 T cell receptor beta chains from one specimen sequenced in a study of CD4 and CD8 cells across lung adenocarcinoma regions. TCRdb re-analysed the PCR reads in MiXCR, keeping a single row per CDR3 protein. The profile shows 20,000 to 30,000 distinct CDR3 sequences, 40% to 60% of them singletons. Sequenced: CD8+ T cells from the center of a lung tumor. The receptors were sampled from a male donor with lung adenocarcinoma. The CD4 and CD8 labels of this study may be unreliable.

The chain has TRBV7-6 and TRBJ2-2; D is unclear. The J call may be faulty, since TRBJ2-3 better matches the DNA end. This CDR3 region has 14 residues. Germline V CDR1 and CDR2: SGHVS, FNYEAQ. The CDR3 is CATQGTPNTGKQYF. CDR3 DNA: TGTGCCACGCAAGGAACTCCGAACACCGGTAAGCAGTATTTT.

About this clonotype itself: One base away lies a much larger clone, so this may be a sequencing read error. The CDR3 protein is CVSSRGDWDSQYF. The DNA for the CDR3 is TGTGTCAGCAGTAGAGGGGACTGGGATTCGCAGTATTTT. The gene calls are TRBV6-1 and TRBJ2-3; perhaps TRBD2 as D (6 bases). The germline V gene has CDR1 MNHNS and CDR2 SASEGT. The CDR3 sequence is 13 residues long.

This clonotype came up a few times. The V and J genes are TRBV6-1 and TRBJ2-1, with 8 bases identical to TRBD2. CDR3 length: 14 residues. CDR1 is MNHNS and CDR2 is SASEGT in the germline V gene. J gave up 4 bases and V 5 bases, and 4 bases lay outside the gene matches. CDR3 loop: CASSKLAEYNEQFF. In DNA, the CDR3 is TGTGCCAGCAGTAAACTAGCGGAGTACAATGAGCAGTTCTTC.

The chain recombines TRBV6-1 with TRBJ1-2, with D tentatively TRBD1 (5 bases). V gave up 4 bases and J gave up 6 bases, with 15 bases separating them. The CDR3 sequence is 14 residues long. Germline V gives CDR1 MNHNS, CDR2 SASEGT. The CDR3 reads CASSGTPLGDGYTF. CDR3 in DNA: TGTGCCAGCAGTGGAACGCCCCTGGGGGATGGCTACACCTTC.

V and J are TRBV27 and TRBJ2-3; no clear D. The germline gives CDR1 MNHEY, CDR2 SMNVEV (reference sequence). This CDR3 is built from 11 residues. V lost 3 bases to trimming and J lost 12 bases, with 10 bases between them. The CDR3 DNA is TGTGCCAGCAGTTTCCAAGACATTCAGTATTTT. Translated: CASSFQDIQYF.

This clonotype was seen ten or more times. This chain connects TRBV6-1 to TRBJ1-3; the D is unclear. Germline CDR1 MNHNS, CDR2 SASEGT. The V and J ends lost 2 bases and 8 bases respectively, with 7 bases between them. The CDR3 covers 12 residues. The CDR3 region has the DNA TGTGCCAGCAGTGAAAGCTGGGACACCATATATTTT. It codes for CASSESWDTIYF.

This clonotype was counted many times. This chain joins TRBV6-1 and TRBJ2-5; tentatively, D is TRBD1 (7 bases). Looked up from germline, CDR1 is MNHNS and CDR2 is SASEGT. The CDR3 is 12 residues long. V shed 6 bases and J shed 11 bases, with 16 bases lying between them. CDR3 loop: CASRTGSREQYF. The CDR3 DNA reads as TGTGCCAGCAGGACAGGGTCTCGGGAGCAGTACTTC.

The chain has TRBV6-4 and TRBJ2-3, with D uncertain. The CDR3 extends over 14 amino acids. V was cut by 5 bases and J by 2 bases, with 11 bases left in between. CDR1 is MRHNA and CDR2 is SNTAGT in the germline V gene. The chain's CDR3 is CASSNSTDTDTQYF. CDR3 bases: TGTGCCAGCAGTAATAGCACCGACACAGATACGCAGTATTTT.

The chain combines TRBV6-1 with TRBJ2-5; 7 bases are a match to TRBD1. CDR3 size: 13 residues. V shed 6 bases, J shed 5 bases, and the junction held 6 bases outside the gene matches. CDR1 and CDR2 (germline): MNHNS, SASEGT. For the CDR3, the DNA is TGTGCCAGCAGCTTGACAGGGTTGGAGACCCAGTACTTC. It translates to CASSLTGLETQYF.

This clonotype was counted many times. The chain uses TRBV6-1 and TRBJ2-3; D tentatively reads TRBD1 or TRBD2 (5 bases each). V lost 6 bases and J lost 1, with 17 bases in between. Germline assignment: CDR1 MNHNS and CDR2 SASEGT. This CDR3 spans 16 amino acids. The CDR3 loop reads CASSDPRDLGTDTQYF. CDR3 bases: TGTGCCAGCAGCGACCCCCGGGACCTGGGCACAGATACGCAGTATTTT.

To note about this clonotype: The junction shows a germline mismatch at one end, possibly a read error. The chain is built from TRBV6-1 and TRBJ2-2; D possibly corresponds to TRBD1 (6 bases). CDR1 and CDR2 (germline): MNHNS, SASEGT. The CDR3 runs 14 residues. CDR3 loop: CASRQLEGTGTLYF. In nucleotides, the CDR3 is TGTGCCAGCAGGCAACTTGAGGGCACAGGGACGCTGTATTTT.

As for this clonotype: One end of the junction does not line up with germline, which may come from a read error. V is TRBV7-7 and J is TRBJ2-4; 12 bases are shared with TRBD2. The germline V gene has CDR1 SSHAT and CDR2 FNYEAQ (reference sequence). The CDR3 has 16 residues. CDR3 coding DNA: TGTGCTAGCAGCTTAGATGCTAGCGGGAGGGCGAATGAGCAGTACTTC. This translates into CASSLDASGRANEQYF.

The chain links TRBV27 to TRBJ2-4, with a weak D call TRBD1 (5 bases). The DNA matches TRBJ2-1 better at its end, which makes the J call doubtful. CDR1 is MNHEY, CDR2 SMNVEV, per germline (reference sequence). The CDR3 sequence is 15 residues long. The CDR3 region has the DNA TGTGCCAGCAGTTTGGGGCTACCCAACAAAAACGAGCAGTTCTTC. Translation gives CASSLGLPNKNEQFF.

CDR3 sequence (DNA): TGTGCCAGCAGACGACAGGAGGGCACTGAAGCTTTCTTT. It yields the protein CASRRQEGTEAFF. The rearrangement uses TRBV27 and TRBJ1-1, with D perhaps TRBD1 (6 bases). This CDR3 region has 13 residues. The germline gives CDR1 MNHEY, CDR2 SMNVEV (reference sequence). The germline V and J ends were trimmed by 6 bases and 4 bases, with 12 bases remaining between them.

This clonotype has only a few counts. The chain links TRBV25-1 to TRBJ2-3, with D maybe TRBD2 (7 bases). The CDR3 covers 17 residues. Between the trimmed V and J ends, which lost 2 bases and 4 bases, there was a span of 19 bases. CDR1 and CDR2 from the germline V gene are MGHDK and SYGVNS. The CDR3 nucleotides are TGTGCCAGCAGTGAACGTCTAGGGGGGGTATCTCCAGATACGCAGTATTTT. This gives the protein CASSERLGGVSPDTQYF. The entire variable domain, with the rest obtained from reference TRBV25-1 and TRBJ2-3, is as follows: EADIYQTPRYLVIGTGKKITLECSQTMGHDKMYWYQQDPGMELHLIHYSYGVNSTEKGDLSSESTVSRIRTEHFPLTLESARPSHTSQYLCASSERLGGVSPDTQYFGPGTRLTVL.

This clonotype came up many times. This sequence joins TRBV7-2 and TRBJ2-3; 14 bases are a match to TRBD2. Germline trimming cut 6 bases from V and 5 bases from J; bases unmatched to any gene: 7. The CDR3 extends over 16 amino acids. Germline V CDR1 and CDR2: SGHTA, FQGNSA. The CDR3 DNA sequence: TGTGCCAGCAGGCTGGGACTAGCGGGAGAGGTAGATACGCAGTATTTT. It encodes CASRLGLAGEVDTQYF.

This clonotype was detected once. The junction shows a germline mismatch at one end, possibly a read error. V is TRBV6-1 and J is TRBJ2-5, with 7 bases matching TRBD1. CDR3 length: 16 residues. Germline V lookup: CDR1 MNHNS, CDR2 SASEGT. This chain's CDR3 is CASSEEGGRDQKTQYF. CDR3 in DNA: TGTGCCAGCAGTGAAGAAGGGGGCCGTGACCAAAAGACCCAGTACTTC.

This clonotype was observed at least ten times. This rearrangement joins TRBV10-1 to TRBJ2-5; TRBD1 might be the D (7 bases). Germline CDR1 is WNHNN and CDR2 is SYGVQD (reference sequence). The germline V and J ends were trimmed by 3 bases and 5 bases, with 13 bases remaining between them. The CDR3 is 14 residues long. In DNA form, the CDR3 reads TGCGCCAGCAGTGATGGCAGGGGGGATGAGACCCAGTACTTC. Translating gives CASSDGRGDETQYF.

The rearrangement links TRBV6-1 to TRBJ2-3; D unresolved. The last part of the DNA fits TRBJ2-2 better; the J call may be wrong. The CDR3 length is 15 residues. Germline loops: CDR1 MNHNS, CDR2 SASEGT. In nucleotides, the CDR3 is TGTGCCAGCAGCGGACGGCCGGTTGGCACCGAGGCGCTGTTTTTT. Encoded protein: CASSGRPVGTEALFF.

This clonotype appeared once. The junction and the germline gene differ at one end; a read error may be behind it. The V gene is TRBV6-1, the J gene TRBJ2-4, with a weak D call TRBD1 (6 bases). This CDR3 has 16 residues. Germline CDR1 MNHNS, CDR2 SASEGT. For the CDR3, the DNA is TGTGCCAGCAGTGAAGCGGGGATGGGGGCCAAAAACACGCAGTACTTT. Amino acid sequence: CASSEAGMGAKNTQYF.

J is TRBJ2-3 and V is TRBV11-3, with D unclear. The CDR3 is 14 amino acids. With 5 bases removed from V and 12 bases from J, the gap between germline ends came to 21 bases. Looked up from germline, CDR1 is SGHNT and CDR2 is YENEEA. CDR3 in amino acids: CASSVSRSTDIQYF. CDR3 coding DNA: TGTGCCAGCAGCGTGTCTCGGAGCACAGATATTCAGTATTTT.